This TCR beta chain was captured in a study of T cells in Graves' hyperthyroidism and ophthalmopathy. Study-level results: Separation of ophthalmopathy from stable hyperthyroidism was achieved by a 13 V-J model.

A word on this clonotype: Its antigen is still unknown.

The authors deemed Graves' hyperthyroidism stable absent ophthalmopathy progression within 18 months. The CDR3 spans 16 residues. V dropped 1 base and J dropped 0; count of bases not matched to a gene: 1. Germline values: CDR1 SQVTM, CDR2 ANQGSEA. The source material, RNA transcripts, was used to amplify TCR beta CDR3 regions. HTBI primers were the set used in a first-round RT-PCR of the TCR CDR3. TCRdb called the multiplex PCR reads again in MiXCR, with one record for every CDR3 protein. The sample has some 720,000 distinct CDR3 sequences, around 15% seen once. The sequenced sample was blood. The TCR was taken from a man younger than 35 with Graves' hyperthyroidism. The chain combines TRBV29-1 with TRBJ2-7, with 15 bases that match TRBD2. For the CDR3, the DNA is TGCAGCGTTGAAGGGACTAGCGGGAGGGACTCCTACGAGCAGTACTTC. This translates into CSVEGTSGRDSYEQYF.